This TCR beta chain appears in the sequencing data of a study of OX40 agonist ivuxolimab in advanced cancers. For the study at large: Patients were under 90% male with ages about 23 to 90, mean 60. Three individuals attained partial responses, comprising one hepatocellular carcinoma case and two cutaneous melanoma cases.

Trimming pared 3 bases from V and 10 bases from J, leaving 10 bases between. CDR3 length equals 13 residues. The germline gives CDR1 MNHEY, CDR2 SMNVEV (reference sequence). Peripheral blood came from all dose cohorts at three timepoints. Study observations and caveats: On average, CD8+ T cells had more expanded clones than CD4+.

Here immunoSEQ multiplex PCR was the method, and the copy in TCRdb shows in-frame clones only, minus some. Here the sample spans over 50,000 clones, about 92% being singletons. With respect to this clone: Its specificity is unknown.

This specimen was CD4+ or CD8+ T cells sorted from blood, taken in a trial of the OX40 agonist ivuxolimab. The chain employs TRBV27 and TRBJ1-6; no definite D call. This clonotype was obtained from an adult with an advanced solid tumor such as melanoma, head and neck, liver or kidney cancer. As DNA, the CDR3 is TGTGCCAGCAGTTTGGCGTTCGGGTCACCCCTCCACTTT. Its translation: CASSLAFGSPLHF.